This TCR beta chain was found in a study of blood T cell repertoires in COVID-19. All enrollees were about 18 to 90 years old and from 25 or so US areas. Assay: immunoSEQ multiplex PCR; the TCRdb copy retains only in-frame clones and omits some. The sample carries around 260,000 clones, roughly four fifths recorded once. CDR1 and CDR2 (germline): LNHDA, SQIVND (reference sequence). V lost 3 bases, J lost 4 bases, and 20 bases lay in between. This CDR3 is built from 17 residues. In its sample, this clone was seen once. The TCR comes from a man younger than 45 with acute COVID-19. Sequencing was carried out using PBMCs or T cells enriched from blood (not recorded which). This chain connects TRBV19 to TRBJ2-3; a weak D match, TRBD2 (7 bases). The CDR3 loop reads CASSIAGARVVSDTQYF. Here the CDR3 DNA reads TGTGCCAGTAGTATTGCGGGGGCTAGGGTTGTTTCAGATACGCAGTATTTT.